The next 7 T cell receptor beta chains were all read from a single sample in a study of T cell responses to AZD1222 COVID-19 vaccine. Some clones are missing from TCRdb's copy, which holds only in-frame ones; the method was immunoSEQ multiplex PCR. The profile covers over 150,000 clones, with roughly nine tenths appearing a single time and 5.5% taken by the ten largest. The sample was peripheral blood, taken on day 0 of MenACWY control vaccination. The receptor set was obtained from an adult in good health.

V gene TRBV18 combines with J gene TRBJ2-4, with 7 bases fitting TRBD2. V gave up 3 bases and J gave up 0 bases; unmatched junction bases: 5. The CDR3 covers 16 residues. From germline, CDR1 is KGHSH and CDR2 LQKENI. CDR3 loop: CASSPTREVAKNIQYF. As DNA, the CDR3 is TGTGCCAGCTCACCCACCCGGGAGGTAGCCAAAAACATTCAGTACTTC.

The rearrangement uses TRBV7-3 and TRBJ2-3, with D possibly called TRBD1 or TRBD2 (5 bases each). V was pared by 2 bases and J by 6 bases, with 15 bases between. The CDR3 runs to 15 residues. Germline-derived CDR1 and CDR2 are SGHTA and FQGTGA. CDR3 bases: TGTGCCAGCAGCTTATCCGGGTTAGGGGAGGATACGCAGTATTTT. Amino acids: CASSLSGLGEDTQYF. The variable domain in full, completed from reference TRBV7-3 and TRBJ2-3, reads GAGVSQTPSNKVTEKGKYVELRCDPISGHTALYWYRQSLGQGPEFLIYFQGTGAADDSGLPNDRFFAVRPEGSVSTLKIQRTERGDSAVYLCASSLSGLGEDTQYFGPGTRLTVL.

The chain carries TRBV5-1 and TRBJ2-3, with TRBD2 identical over 10 bases. CDR1 and CDR2 (germline): SGHRS, YFSETQ. The CDR3 contains 15 residues. Trimming took 1 base from V and 6 from J; bases not matched to a gene: 5. Here the CDR3 DNA reads TGCGCCAGCAGCTTGCAACTAGCGGGGTCCGATACGCAGTATTTT. Translating it yields CASSLQLAGSDTQYF.

DNA of the CDR3: TGTGCCAGCTCAAAAGACAGGGTGGATGGCTACACCTTC. It is translated as CASSKDRVDGYTF. The J gene is TRBJ1-2, the V gene TRBV18; 7 bases map to TRBD1. The CDR3 spans 13 residues. Germline trimming cut 5 bases from V and 6 bases from J; bases unmatched to any gene: 6. Germline V gene data show CDR1 as KGHSH and CDR2 as LQKENI.

V is TRBV3-1 (or the pseudogene TRBV3-2) and J is TRBJ2-1; 8 positions match TRBD2. This CDR3 is built from 12 residues. Losses at the gene ends were 5 bases for V and 10 bases for J; bases not matched to a gene: 4. The germline gives CDR1 LGHDT, CDR2 YNNKEL (reference sequence). The CDR3 nucleotides are TGTGCCAGCAGCGGACTAGCTCGGGAGCAGTTCTTC. It encodes CASSGLAREQFF.

The chain links TRBV5-1 to TRBJ1-4; 12 bases line up with TRBD1. This CDR3 has 16 amino acids. The trim removed 5 bases at V and 2 bases at J, leaving 4 bases unmatched. Germline loops: CDR1 SGHRS, CDR2 YFSETQ. The CDR3 DNA reads as TGCGCCAGCAGGGGGACAGGGGGCAGGACTAATGAAAAACTGTTTTTT. Translated, it gives CASRGTGGRTNEKLFF.

The table lists this clone with a count of one. The V gene is TRBV11-2, the J gene TRBJ1-1, with no clear D. Germline V gives CDR1 SGHAT, CDR2 FQNNGV. This CDR3 spans 14 amino acids. Trimming pared 4 bases from V and 1 base from J, leaving 10 bases between. This CDR3 is CASSSVKGNTEAFF. CDR3 DNA sequence: TGTGCCAGCAGCTCCGTGAAGGGGAACACTGAAGCTTTCTTT.